The clone carrying this TCR beta chain showed up just a few times. Its antigen remains unknown. The data stem from a study of cytotoxic CD8 clonotypes in ibrutinib-treated CLL. In the study overall: Among the patients, more than ten presented as relapsed/refractory and 15 as treatment-naive; roughly 17 showed unmutated IGHV. Study outcomes and limitations: Elevated clonality accompanied ibrutinib response, with a return toward baseline values at progression.

Libraries were prepared by immunoSEQ multiplex PCR; TCRdb keeps only in-frame clonotypes and omits some of them. This repertoire shows some 200,000 clones, 79% found once; its top ten account for roughly an eighth. The germline CDR1 and CDR2 sequences are MNHNS and SASEGT. The CDR3 has 14 amino acids. The ends were cut back, 7 bases at V and 4 bases at J, with 16 bases in the middle. The sequence derives from a human donor with chronic lymphocytic leukemia. This chain joins TRBV6-1 and TRBJ1-2; D gene unclear. The sample in question was PBMCs, obtained after 12 months of ibrutinib treatment. The CDR3 spells CASTMGAGGYGYTF. As DNA, the CDR3 is TGTGCCAGCACCATGGGCGCGGGAGGCTATGGCTACACCTTC.